What follows is one TCR beta chain and its context. What it binds is unknown. Generated by immunoSEQ multiplex PCR, the TCRdb table keeps only in-frame clones and is missing some. This table holds about 76,000 clones, 75% to 90% found once. V lost 0 bases and J lost 3, with 8 bases in between. This CDR3 is 14 amino acids long. Germline CDR1 reads LNHNV; CDR2 reads YYDKDF (reference sequence). This specimen belongs to a study of OX40 agonist ivuxolimab in advanced cancers. Looking at the study overall: The diagnoses of dose-escalation patients were hepatocellular carcinoma, melanoma, renal cell or head and neck cancer. Around 40% of patients had received prior checkpoint inhibitor therapy. Notes on the study in general: Partial responders treated at 0.1-3.0 mg/kg exhibited clonal expansion among the lowest measured. There was clonal expansion of CD4+ and CD8+ blood T cells by week 6 at 0.1 to 3.0 mg/kg.

The receptor was derived from an adult with an advanced solid tumor such as melanoma, head and neck, liver or kidney cancer. The sequencing here drew on CD4+ or CD8+ T cells sorted from blood, taken in a trial of the OX40 agonist ivuxolimab. This sequence joins TRBV15 and TRBJ1-1, with D unresolved. The chain's CDR3 is CATSRDRLDTEAFF. The CDR3 bases are TGTGCCACCAGCAGAGATCGGCTGGACACTGAAGCTTTCTTT.